The next 8 T cell receptor beta chains were all read from a single sample in a study of T cell responses to AZD1222 COVID-19 vaccine. Libraries were prepared by immunoSEQ multiplex PCR; TCRdb keeps only in-frame clonotypes and omits some of them. The sample records about 140,000 clones, around 91% being singletons. The starting material was peripheral blood, obtained on day 0 of AZD1222 vaccination. These receptors were obtained from an adult in good health.

The genes are TRBV18 and TRBJ1-5; D is uncertain. CDR1 is KGHSH, CDR2 LQKENI, per germline. V was trimmed by 5 bases and J by 3 bases, leaving 17 bases between them. The CDR3 runs to 16 residues. The CDR3 loop is CASSSNREADNQPQHF. In DNA, the CDR3 is TGTGCCAGCTCAAGCAACCGGGAGGCAGACAATCAGCCCCAGCATTTT. Variable domain in full (rest from reference TRBV18 and TRBJ1-5): NAGVMQNPRHLVRRRGQEARLRCSPMKGHSHVYWYRQLPEEGLKFMVYLQKENIIDESGMPKERFSAEFPKEGPSILRIQQVVRGDSAAYFCASSSNREADNQPQHFGDGTRLSIL.

This chain links TRBV6-5 with TRBJ2-3; 8 bases are a match to TRBD1. The germline V gene has CDR1 MNHEY and CDR2 SVGAGI. The CDR3 has 14 residues. Trimming cost V 0 bases and J 9 bases; bases outside gene matches: 5. The CDR3 protein is CASSYSRGQVTQYF. In DNA, the CDR3 is TGTGCCAGCAGTTACTCCAGGGGGCAGGTGACGCAGTATTTT.

The rearrangement uses TRBV12-3 or TRBV12-4 and TRBJ2-3; D gene unclear. Trimming cost V 5 bases and J 3 bases, with 6 bases left between them. This CDR3 contains 12 residues. In DNA form, the CDR3 reads TGTGCCAGCAGTCTACCTACAGATACGCAGTATTTT. It specifies CASSLPTDTQYF.

The chain uses TRBV27 and TRBJ1-6, with D uncertain. The CDR3 loop spans 17 amino acids. Germline loops: CDR1 MNHEY, CDR2 SMNVEV (reference sequence). Trimming removed 5 bases at V and 0 bases at J, with 14 bases between. The CDR3 reads CASSTLRPSSYNSPLHF. The CDR3 DNA sequence: TGTGCCAGCAGTACCCTCCGGCCTAGCTCCTATAATTCACCCCTCCACTTT.

CDR3 coding DNA: TGTGCCAGTAGAGGACAGGATACTCTCTATGGCTACACCTTC. It codes for CASRGQDTLYGYTF. This sequence joins TRBV19 and TRBJ1-2, with 7 bases matching TRBD1. Looked up from germline, CDR1 is LNHDA and CDR2 is SQIVND (reference sequence). This CDR3 has 14 residues. V was pared by 6 bases and J by 4 bases, with 8 bases of the junction left unmatched.

This chain links TRBV28 with TRBJ2-3; TRBD1 or TRBD2 may be the D gene (5 bases each). V gave up 6 bases and J gave up 1 base, with 14 bases separating them. The CDR3 sequence is 15 residues long. Germline loops: CDR1 MDHEN, CDR2 SYDVKM. The chain's CDR3 is CASRPRDRRTDTQYF. The CDR3 DNA follows: TGTGCCAGCAGGCCCCGGGACCGTCGCACAGATACGCAGTATTTT. The complete variable domain, with remaining parts taken from reference TRBV28 and TRBJ2-3, reads DVKVTQSSRYLVKRTGEKVFLECVQDMDHENMFWYRQDPGLGLRLIYFSYDVKMKEKGDIPEGYSVSREKKERFSLILESASTNQTSMYLCASRPRDRRTDTQYFGPGTRLTVL.

The chain is built from TRBV9 and TRBJ1-4, with 7 bases fitting TRBD1. Germline values: CDR1 SGDLS, CDR2 YYNGEE. The CDR3 has 15 residues. The ends lost 3 bases at V and 8 bases at J; junction bases unmatched: 10. The CDR3 reads CASSARQGREEKLFF. In nucleotides, the CDR3 is TGTGCCAGCAGCGCGCGACAGGGTAGGGAAGAAAAACTGTTTTTT.

This clone appeared a single time. The rearrangement links TRBV6-2 or TRBV6-3 to TRBJ1-1, with 9 bases matching TRBD1. V gave up 3 bases and J gave up 2 bases; unmatched junction bases: 10. This CDR3 is 17 amino acids long. Germline CDR1 is MNHEY and CDR2 is SVGEGT. CDR3 sequence reads: CASSYSGDRVRNTEAFF. The CDR3 bases are TGTGCCAGCAGTTATTCCGGGGACAGGGTGAGAAACACTGAAGCTTTCTTT.